The clone carrying this T cell receptor (beta chain) was recorded at least ten times. The antigen remains unidentified. Naive CD4+ T cells were purified with Tregs depleted by CD25. This CDR3 region has 13 residues. The V gene lost 9 bases and the J gene lost 6 bases, with 17 bases spanning the gap. Notes on the study in general: Greatest tumor Treg TCR overlap was with tumor naive CD4+ cells.

Using its own MiXCR run on the 5' RACE reads, TCRdb lists one record per CDR3 protein. The top ten clones hold 2% to 2.5% of a sample with about 54,000 distinct CDR3 sequences, roughly a sixth of them seen once. The sample was naive CD4+ T cells sorted from blood. As for subset: naive CD4+ T cells, CD4+CD45RA+CD25-. The clonotype originates from a female donor with breast cancer. The chain is built from TRBV12-3 or TRBV12-4 and TRBJ1-1; D perhaps matches TRBD1 (6 bases). This chain's CDR3 is CASKQGLLAEAFF. DNA of the CDR3: TGTGCCAGTAAACAGGGACTACTCGCTGAAGCTTTCTTT.